This TCR beta chain was found in a study of blood T cells in healthy people across ages. Germline assignment: CDR1 LGHNA and CDR2 YSLEER. Trimming took off 1 base at V and 10 bases at J, with 13 bases between the two ends. The CDR3 has 13 residues. Alongside a J-beta primer mix, a sample-barcoded 5' primer served in a second PCR lasting about 7 to 12 cycles. TCRdb independently ran MiXCR on the 5' RACE reads; one entry per CDR3 protein. Of around 870,000 distinct CDR3 sequences listed, 25% to 35% were seen once; the top ten hold approximately 15%. Study observations and caveats: Researchers said unsorted PBMCs prevented a conclusive naive versus antigen-experienced comparison. Naive CD4+ cell counts and diversity both ran higher in long-lived than in aged donors.

All donors came from Russia, were Caucasian and healthy, and spanned ages about 6 to 100. Samples had at least 6 million PBMCs isolated from them. Ten or more counts support this clonotype. Its antigen remains unidentified. The sequenced material came from blood. The V gene is TRBV4-3, the J gene TRBJ1-1; D gene ambiguous. The TCR was taken from an elderly woman in good health. CDR3 amino acids: CASSQGLAEIAFF. Here the CDR3 DNA reads TGCGCCAGCAGCCAAGGGCTGGCGGAGATAGCTTTCTTT.